This T cell receptor beta chain was profiled in a study of cytomegalovirus exposure and HLA in healthy donors. Study results and limitations: The study listed under 200 cytomegalovirus-associated TCR beta chains.

The germline CDR1 and CDR2 sequences are SQVTM and ANQGSEA. The CDR3 is 13 residues long. The V and J ends lost 5 bases and 5 bases respectively, with 15 bases between them. With 60 Vbeta and 13 Jbeta primers, the PCR was carried out. Produced via immunoSEQ multiplex PCR; TCRdb's table is partial and in-frame only. The sample shows about 140,000 clones, roughly 9% of them seen only once. To note about this clone: Its antigen is not known.

The clonotype originates from a woman between 40 and 50 years old in good health and CMV-seropositive. Specimen: PBMCs. The J gene is TRBJ2-5, the V gene TRBV29-1, with D possibly matching TRBD2 (6 bases). The CDR3 DNA is TGCAGCGTTTGCCCCGGGGGTGAGGAGACCCAGTACTTC. This translates into CSVCPGGEETQYF.